This TCR beta chain was captured by sequencing in a study of T cells in Graves' hyperthyroidism and ophthalmopathy. The germline gives CDR1 SGHTA, CDR2 FQGNSA. V lost 4 bases, J lost 9 bases, and 10 bases lay in between. This CDR3 region has 11 residues. TCR beta CDR3 sequences were amplified from RNA transcripts. A first-round RT-PCR of the TCR CDR3 used the HTBI primer set. Via MiXCR, TCRdb re-called the multiplex PCR reads, giving one row per CDR3 protein. The sample comprises around 540,000 distinct CDR3 sequences, 46% of which are singletons, and 8.2% rests with the top ten. The sequence was obtained from a woman aged 18-29 years with Graves' hyperthyroidism. The V gene is TRBV7-2, the J gene TRBJ2-7; maybe TRBD1 (5 bases). The sequencing sample was made of peripheral blood or thyroid tissue (not recorded which). The DNA for the CDR3 is TGTGCCAGCAGCTCCGGCCAGGGGCAGTACTTC. This codes for CASSSGQGQYF. Full variable domain (remainder filled in from reference TRBV7-2 and TRBJ2-7): GAGVSQSPSNKVTEKGKDVELRCDPISGHTALYWYRQSLGQGLEFLIYFQGNSAPDKSGLPSDRFSAERTGGSVSTLTIQRTQQEDSAVYLCASSSGQGQYFGPGTRLTVT.